Listed below are T cell receptor beta chains from one sample, sequenced in a study of PD-1 blockade in classical Hodgkin lymphoma. TCRdb's table, derived via immunoSEQ multiplex PCR, lists solely in-frame clones and lacks some. The sample lists some 41,000 clones, 65% to 85% occurring once. The sequencing used peripheral blood mononuclear cells (PBMCs), collected before the second cycle of nivolumab. These receptors were obtained from a human donor with classical Hodgkin lymphoma. CDR3s include the opening cysteine and the closing phenylalanine or tryptophan. D genes are given only for firm matches. The listing skips clone size in some rows; elsewhere it reads once, few, many or a size class.

j_gene: TRBJ1-2; v_gene: TRBV28; d_gene: NA; abundance: few; CDR3nt: TGTGCCAGCAGTTTAGGCCTTAACTATGGCTACACCTTC; CDR3aa: CASSLGLNYGYTF
j_gene: TRBJ2-1; v_gene: TRBV27; d_gene: TRBD2; abundance: NA; CDR3nt: TGTGCCAGCGGAATCGGGGGGTACAATGAGCAGTTCTTC; CDR3aa: CASGIGGYNEQFF
j_gene: TRBJ2-7; v_gene: TRBV29-1; d_gene: NA; abundance: few; CDR3nt: TGCAGCGTTGTATGGGGCTCTAACTCCTACGAGCAGTACTTC; CDR3aa: CSVVWGSNSYEQYF
j_gene: TRBJ2-7; v_gene: TRBV7-6; d_gene: NA; abundance: NA; CDR3nt: TGTGCCAGCAGCTCAGCGGCCCGGGGGTACTTC; CDR3aa: CASSSAARGYF
j_gene: TRBJ2-1; v_gene: TRBV25-1; d_gene: NA; abundance: NA; CDR3nt: TGTGCCAGCAGTGCCAGTGGCAGCGGGTTAGACAATGAGCAGTTCTTC; CDR3aa: CASSASGSGLDNEQFF
j_gene: TRBJ1-2; v_gene: TRBV6-5; d_gene: NA; abundance: NA; CDR3nt: TGTGCCAGCAGTCAACAGGGAGGCTATGGCTACACCTTC; CDR3aa: CASSQQGGYGYTF
j_gene: TRBJ2-1; v_gene: TRBV25-1; d_gene: NA; abundance: few; CDR3nt: TGTGCCAGCGGTGGCGGGGTAACCTACAATGAGCAGTTCTTC; CDR3aa: CASGGGVTYNEQFF
j_gene: TRBJ1-1; v_gene: TRBV7-6; d_gene: NA; abundance: NA; CDR3nt: TGTGCCAGCAGCGAAAACGCCGGACGGCAGTTGAACACTGAAGCTTTCTTT; CDR3aa: CASSENAGRQLNTEAFF
j_gene: TRBJ1-3; v_gene: TRBV5-6; d_gene: NA; abundance: NA; CDR3nt: TGTGCCAGCAGCTTGCGGGGGGCTGGAAACACCATATATTTT; CDR3aa: CASSLRGAGNTIYF
j_gene: TRBJ2-1; v_gene: TRBV6-6; d_gene: TRBD2; abundance: NA; CDR3nt: TGTGCCAGCAGTTCCCCCGGGGGGTACAATGAGCAGTTCTTC; CDR3aa: CASSSPGGYNEQFF
j_gene: TRBJ2-7; v_gene: TRBV29-1; d_gene: TRBD1; abundance: NA; CDR3nt: TGCAGCGTTGGGGCCGGGACAGGGGGATACGAGCAGTACTTC; CDR3aa: CSVGAGTGGYEQYF
j_gene: TRBJ2-7; v_gene: TRBV29-1; d_gene: NA; abundance: NA; CDR3nt: TGCAGCGTTGCAGGGGTTGTCCACGAGCAGTACTTC; CDR3aa: CSVAGVVHEQYF
j_gene: TRBJ2-3; v_gene: TRBV5-1; d_gene: TRBD2; abundance: NA; CDR3nt: TGCGCCAGCAGCGGGGGGGACCGCACAGATACGCAGTATTTT; CDR3aa: CASSGGDRTDTQYF
j_gene: TRBJ2-1; v_gene: TRBV6-5; d_gene: NA; abundance: NA; CDR3nt: TGTGCCAGCACTCACACGGGCGGCGCCAATGAGCAGTTCTTC; CDR3aa: CASTHTGGANEQFF
j_gene: TRBJ1-5; v_gene: TRBV10-1; d_gene: TRBD1; abundance: NA; CDR3nt: TGCGCCAGCAGGAATTGGACAGGGAACGCATGTCAGCCCCAGCATTTT; CDR3aa: CASRNWTGNACQPQHF
j_gene: TRBJ2-6; v_gene: TRBV7-9; d_gene: TRBD1; abundance: few; CDR3nt: TGTGCCAGCAGATACAGGGGTTCTGGGGCCAACGTCCTGACTTTC; CDR3aa: CASRYRGSGANVLTF
j_gene: TRBJ2-7; v_gene: TRBV5-1; d_gene: NA; abundance: NA; CDR3nt: TGCGCCAGCAGCTTGGTGGGCGTTTCCTTCTCCTACGAGCAGTACTTC; CDR3aa: CASSLVGVSFSYEQYF
j_gene: TRBJ2-1; v_gene: TRBV4-1; d_gene: NA; abundance: NA; CDR3nt: TGCGCCAGCAGCCAAGATGTGAATGAGCAGTTCTTC; CDR3aa: CASSQDVNEQFF
j_gene: TRBJ2-1; v_gene: TRBV28; d_gene: TRBD2; abundance: NA; CDR3nt: TGTGCCAGCAGTTCTCCCGGGACTAGAGGTCTCAATGAGCAGTTCTTC; CDR3aa: CASSSPGTRGLNEQFF
j_gene: TRBJ1-1; v_gene: TRBV7-9; d_gene: NA; abundance: NA; CDR3nt: TGTGCCAGCAGCTTAGGCGGAGGGCCCACTGAAGCTTTCTTT; CDR3aa: CASSLGGGPTEAFF
j_gene: TRBJ2-1; v_gene: TRBV2; d_gene: NA; abundance: few; CDR3nt: TGTGCCAGCGTCCCCGGCGGGGTTCACAATGAGCAGTTCTTC; CDR3aa: CASVPGGVHNEQFF
j_gene: TRBJ2-7; v_gene: TRBV29-1; d_gene: TRBD2; abundance: few; CDR3nt: TGCAGCGTTGAGGGACTAGCGGGAGTCGAGCAGTACTTC; CDR3aa: CSVEGLAGVEQYF
j_gene: TRBJ2-7; v_gene: TRBV2; d_gene: TRBD1; abundance: NA; CDR3nt: TGTGCCAGGGAGAGGACAGGGGGCTCCTACGAGCAGTACTTC; CDR3aa: CARERTGGSYEQYF
j_gene: TRBJ2-7; v_gene: TRBV6-5; d_gene: NA; abundance: NA; CDR3nt: TGTGCCAGCAGTTACAACGGGGTATCCTACGAGCAGTACTTC; CDR3aa: CASSYNGVSYEQYF
j_gene: TRBJ1-6; v_gene: TRBV9; d_gene: TRBD1; abundance: once; CDR3nt: TGTGCCAGCAGCGTCGACCGGGGACAGGGTAGTAATTCACCCCTCCACTTT; CDR3aa: CASSVDRGQGSNSPLHF
j_gene: TRBJ2-5; v_gene: TRBV15; d_gene: NA; abundance: NA; CDR3nt: TGTGCCACCAGCAGACCGGGCGAGCCTAACAAAGAGACCCAGTACTTC; CDR3aa: CATSRPGEPNKETQYF
j_gene: TRBJ1-2; v_gene: TRBV7-9; d_gene: NA; abundance: few; CDR3nt: TGTGCCAGCAGCGGGACGGGGGGCTATGGCTACACCTTC; CDR3aa: CASSGTGGYGYTF
j_gene: TRBJ2-3; v_gene: TRBV18; d_gene: NA; abundance: NA; CDR3nt: TGTGCCAGCTCACCACTACGGGCTAGCACAGATACGCAGTATTTT; CDR3aa: CASSPLRASTDTQYF
j_gene: TRBJ2-7; v_gene: TRBV27; d_gene: NA; abundance: NA; CDR3nt: TGTGCCAGCAGTTATCAGACCGACTACGAGCAGTACTTC; CDR3aa: CASSYQTDYEQYF
j_gene: TRBJ2-1; v_gene: TRBV6-5; d_gene: NA; abundance: NA; CDR3nt: TGTGCCAGCAGTCTGGGGGGTGGTGAGCAGTTCTTC; CDR3aa: CASSLGGGEQFF
j_gene: TRBJ1-1; v_gene: TRBV29-1; d_gene: NA; abundance: NA; CDR3nt: TGCAGCGTTGCTACAGGAAGCACTGAAGCTTTCTTT; CDR3aa: CSVATGSTEAFF
j_gene: TRBJ1-1; v_gene: TRBV19; d_gene: NA; abundance: NA; CDR3nt: TGTGCCAGTAGTCCGATACAGGCGGTGAACACTGAAGCTTTCTTT; CDR3aa: CASSPIQAVNTEAFF
j_gene: TRBJ2-3; v_gene: TRBV7-8; d_gene: NA; abundance: NA; CDR3nt: TGTGCCAGCAGCGAGGGGGGTTCAGATACGCAGTATTTT; CDR3aa: CASSEGGSDTQYF
j_gene: TRBJ2-3; v_gene: TRBV11-2; d_gene: TRBD2; abundance: NA; CDR3nt: TGTGCCAGCAGCTGGGGACTAGCTGCAGATACGCAGTATTTT; CDR3aa: CASSWGLAADTQYF
j_gene: TRBJ2-7; v_gene: TRBV7-2; d_gene: TRBD1; abundance: NA; CDR3nt: TGTGCCAGCAGAAAACGGGGGACAGGGAGTATATACGAGCAGTACTTC; CDR3aa: CASRKRGTGSIYEQYF
j_gene: TRBJ2-1; v_gene: TRBV19; d_gene: NA; abundance: few; CDR3nt: TGTGCCAGTAGTATATTGGCCACAACCTCCTACAATGAGCAGTTCTTC; CDR3aa: CASSILATTSYNEQFF
j_gene: TRBJ2-2; v_gene: TRBV5-1; d_gene: NA; abundance: NA; CDR3nt: TGCGCCAGCAGCTCGGGCCTGGCTCTAGTCGGGGAGCTGTTTTTT; CDR3aa: CASSSGLALVGELFF
j_gene: TRBJ2-1; v_gene: TRBV4-3; d_gene: TRBD2; abundance: medium-sized; CDR3nt: TGCGCCAGCAGCCAAGCGGGACTAGCGGGCCTCAATGAGCAGTTCTTC; CDR3aa: CASSQAGLAGLNEQFF
j_gene: TRBJ2-6; v_gene: TRBV19; d_gene: NA; abundance: NA; CDR3nt: TGTGCCAGTAGTCGATCGCGGGACAGTCGAAACTCTGGGGCCAACGTCCTGACTTTC; CDR3aa: CASSRSRDSRNSGANVLTF
j_gene: TRBJ1-2; v_gene: TRBV2; d_gene: NA; abundance: NA; CDR3nt: TGTGCCAGCAGTGAAGCGGATGCAGGAATCTATGGCTACACCTTC; CDR3aa: CASSEADAGIYGYTF
j_gene: TRBJ1-2; v_gene: TRBV28; d_gene: NA; abundance: once; CDR3nt: TGTGCCAGCAGGGGAACAACTAACTATGGCTACACCTTC; CDR3aa: CASRGTTNYGYTF
j_gene: TRBJ1-5; v_gene: TRBV6-1; d_gene: NA; abundance: NA; CDR3nt: TGTGCCAGCAGAAAAAGGGTAGAGGGTCAGCCCCAGCATTTT; CDR3aa: CASRKRVEGQPQHF
j_gene: TRBJ1-1; v_gene: TRBV9; d_gene: NA; abundance: NA; CDR3nt: TGTGCCAGCAGCGACCAGACCTCCTTTGGGGCTTTCTTT; CDR3aa: CASSDQTSFGAFF
j_gene: TRBJ1-6; v_gene: TRBV6-5; d_gene: NA; abundance: NA; CDR3nt: TGTGCCAGCAGTTTCTTAGCAGGCTCCTATAATTCACCCCTCCACTTT; CDR3aa: CASSFLAGSYNSPLHF